What follows are 25 T cell receptor beta chains derived from one specimen sequenced in a study of T cell responses to AZD1222 COVID-19 vaccine. TCRdb's copy holds only in-frame clones and misses some; the assay was immunoSEQ multiplex PCR. The sample contains some 160,000 clones, more than 75% of which appear only once. Sample: peripheral blood, taken 28 days after the second AZD1222 dose. Receptors originate from an adult who received the AZD1222 COVID-19 vaccine.

J is TRBJ2-1 and V is TRBV6-5, with D maybe TRBD1 (6 bases). Germline V gene lookup returns CDR1 MNHEY and CDR2 SVGAGI. This CDR3 is built from 14 residues. With 6 bases removed from V and 7 bases from J, the gap between germline ends came to 16 bases. The CDR3 here is CASRSTGQINEQFF. CDR3 nucleotides: TGTGCCAGCAGAAGTACAGGGCAGATTAATGAGCAGTTCTTC.

V is TRBV19 and J is TRBJ1-1; weak D call: TRBD1 (6 bases). CDR1 LNHDA and CDR2 SQIVND come from the germline V gene (reference sequence). V was trimmed by 5 bases and J by 5 bases, leaving 12 bases between them. This CDR3 has 13 amino acids. Here the CDR3 reads CASSLGGGTEAFF. CDR3 in DNA: TGTGCCAGTAGTCTAGGGGGTGGTACTGAAGCTTTCTTT.

This clone is a singleton in its sample. This chain joins TRBV14 and TRBJ2-2; D remains unclear. The CDR3 sequence is 15 residues long. The V and J ends lost 3 bases and 2 bases respectively, with 10 bases between them. Germline V gene data show CDR1 as SGHDN and CDR2 as FVKESK. The CDR3 reads CASSQAQFNTGELFF. The CDR3 coding sequence is TGTGCCAGCAGCCAGGCCCAGTTCAACACCGGGGAGCTGTTTTTT.

The chain carries TRBV19 and TRBJ2-6; no reliable D call. The V gene lost 3 bases and the J gene lost 1 base, with 4 bases spanning the gap. This CDR3 contains 14 residues. Germline V gives CDR1 LNHDA, CDR2 SQIVND (reference sequence). CDR3 loop: CASSMGSGANVLTF. The CDR3 coding sequence is TGTGCCAGTAGTATGGGTTCTGGGGCCAACGTCCTGACTTTC.

The V gene is TRBV7-2, the J gene TRBJ2-5; perhaps TRBD2 as D (5 bases). The germline CDR1 and CDR2 sequences are SGHTA and FQGNSA. The length of the CDR3 is 14 residues. Deletions cut 0 bases from V and 5 bases from J, with 10 bases between. CDR3 bases: TGTGCCAGCAGCTTAGCGGGCAGGAGGGAGACCCAGTACTTC. This encodes CASSLAGRRETQYF.

The chain employs TRBV7-6 and TRBJ1-1; D is ambiguous. Trimming took off 4 bases at V and 4 bases at J, with 16 bases between the two ends. From germline, CDR1 is SGHVS and CDR2 FNYEAQ. The CDR3 spans 15 residues. CDR3 region: CASSSDSGRRTEAFF. The CDR3 coding sequence is TGTGCCAGCAGCTCAGACTCGGGCAGGCGCACTGAAGCTTTCTTT.

The gene calls are TRBV14 and TRBJ1-2, with D unclear. This CDR3 comprises 15 residues. V lost 1 base, J lost 4 bases, and 13 bases lay in between. Germline lookup yields CDR1 SGHDN and CDR2 FVKESK. The CDR3 region has the DNA TGTGCCAGCAGCCAAGCCCCGACTCCCAGCTATGGCTACACCTTC. This translates into CASSQAPTPSYGYTF.

The chain employs TRBV5-1 and TRBJ1-4; possible D gene TRBD1, 5 bases. The CDR3 spans 14 residues. CDR1 and CDR2 (germline): SGHRS, YFSETQ. V was clipped by 6 bases and J by 4 bases, with 13 bases between them. This CDR3 reads CASTKDSLNEKLFF. CDR3 DNA: TGCGCCAGCACAAAAGACAGTCTTAATGAAAAACTGTTTTTT. Full variable domain (outside the CDR3, taken from reference TRBV5-1 and TRBJ1-4): KAGVTQTPRYLIKTRGQQVTLSCSPISGHRSVSWYQQTPGQGLQFLFEYFSETQRNKGNFPGRFSGRQFSNSRSEMNVSTLELGDSALYLCASTKDSLNEKLFFGSGTQLSVL.

The genes are TRBV6-5 and TRBJ2-1; D is undetermined. Per germline, CDR1 MNHEY and CDR2 SVGAGI. The CDR3 totals 14 residues. V was shortened by 7 bases and J by 5 bases, with 15 bases between the two germline ends. CDR3 amino acids: CASKAGNTNNEQFF. The CDR3 region has the DNA TGTGCCAGCAAGGCAGGCAATACAAACAATGAGCAGTTCTTC.

The chain carries TRBV9 and TRBJ1-1; 7 nucleotides agree with TRBD1. Germline V lookup: CDR1 SGDLS, CDR2 YYNGEE. This CDR3 comprises 14 residues. V was pared by 2 bases and J by 1 base, with 2 bases of the junction left unmatched. CDR3 nucleotides: TGTGCCAGCAGCGTTACAGGGGCGAACACTGAAGCTTTCTTT. Its protein is CASSVTGANTEAFF.

The chain carries TRBV4-1 and TRBJ2-7; tentative D call: TRBD2 (6 bases). V lost 1 base, J lost 6 bases, and 13 bases lay in between. Per germline, CDR1 MGHRA and CDR2 YSYEKL. This CDR3 contains 14 residues. This CDR3 is CASSQGVGTGEQYF. The CDR3 coding sequence is TGCGCCAGCAGCCAAGGGGTAGGGACTGGCGAGCAGTACTTC.

This clone was recorded once. The chain uses TRBV10-3 and TRBJ1-5, with D uncertain. Germline assignment: CDR1 ENHRY and CDR2 SYGVKD. The CDR3 is made up of 15 amino acids. The CDR3 DNA reads TGTCCCTGTGGGAGGATCGGGCCTGATGATCAGCCCCAGCATTTT. Encoded protein: CPCGRIGPDDQPQHF.

This clone was counted a single time. The V and J genes are TRBV29-1 and TRBJ1-4; D call uncertain. CDR1 SQVTM and CDR2 ANQGSEA come from the germline V gene. Trimming took 4 bases from V and 4 from J, leaving 7 bases between them. The CDR3 length is 12 residues. This CDR3 is CSVVGFNEKLFF. DNA for the CDR3: TGCAGCGTTGTTGGCTTTAATGAAAAACTGTTTTTT. Combining the CDR3 with reference TRBV29-1 and TRBJ1-4 gives the whole variable domain SAVISQKPSRDICQRGTSLTIQCQVDSQVTMMFWYRQQPGQSLTLIATANQGSEATYESGFVIDKFPISRPNLTFSTLTVSNMSPEDSSIYLCSVVGFNEKLFFGSGTQLSVL.

The chain recombines TRBV30 with TRBJ2-1, with D possibly matching TRBD1 (6 bases). V dropped 7 bases and J dropped 4 bases, with 20 bases sitting between them. Looked up from germline, CDR1 is GTSNPN and CDR2 is SVGIG (reference sequence). The CDR3 consists of 15 residues. The DNA of the CDR3 is TGTGCCTCGGCCGGAACCGGGACAATTTACAATGAGCAGTTCTTC. Amino acids: CASAGTGTIYNEQFF.

This chain joins TRBV5-1 and TRBJ1-4, with no clear D. CDR1 and CDR2 (germline): SGHRS, YFSETQ. V lost 3 bases, J lost 8 bases, and 11 bases lay in between. The CDR3 extends over 13 amino acids. The CDR3 sequence is CASSSGSAEKLFF. The CDR3 DNA follows: TGCGCCAGCAGCTCGGGGTCGGCCGAAAAACTGTTTTTT.

The chain couples TRBV5-1 to TRBJ2-2; D not certain. The CDR3 extends over 13 amino acids. Trimming removed 4 bases from V and 7 bases from J, with 11 bases in between. From germline, CDR1 is SGHRS and CDR2 YFSETQ. The CDR3 region is CASSPLGIGELFF. The CDR3 DNA reads as TGCGCCAGCAGCCCTCTGGGGATCGGGGAGCTGTTTTTT.

The chain employs TRBV5-1 and TRBJ1-2, with a weak D call TRBD1 (5 bases). Trimming pared 5 bases from V and 4 bases from J, leaving 15 bases between. CDR3 length: 14 residues. Germline assignment: CDR1 SGHRS and CDR2 YFSETQ. The CDR3, as DNA: TGCGCCAGCAGTCAGGACTCGGGGGGCTATGGCTACACCTTC. Translated, it gives CASSQDSGGYGYTF.

The CDR3 protein is CASSPGSDYEQYF. CDR3 bases: TGCGCCAGCAGCCCCGGGTCAGACTACGAGCAGTACTTC. This chain links TRBV10-2 with TRBJ2-7; D is unresolved. Trimming removed 6 bases from V and 3 bases from J, with 12 bases in between. Germline assignment: CDR1 WSHSY and CDR2 SAAADI. The CDR3 extends over 13 amino acids.

A single count supports this clone. This chain connects TRBV6-5 to TRBJ2-1, with TRBD2 as a possible D gene (5 bases). Trimming cost V 3 bases and J 9 bases, with 18 bases left between them. The germline V gene has CDR1 MNHEY and CDR2 SVGAGI. The CDR3 extends over 15 amino acids. The CDR3 is CASSYGLRQVSEQFF. Written as DNA, the CDR3 is TGTGCCAGCAGTTATGGACTCCGGCAGGTTAGTGAGCAGTTCTTC.

DNA for the CDR3: TGTGCCACCACCACTGAAGCTTTCTTT. Protein product: CATTTEAFF. The chain uses TRBV6-6 and TRBJ1-1, with D hard to call. The V end lost 10 bases, the J end lost 4 bases, and 4 bases lay between the germline ends. Germline V gene data show CDR1 as MNHNY and CDR2 as SVGAGI (reference sequence). This CDR3 has 9 amino acids.

The chain combines TRBV6-1 with TRBJ1-4; TRBD1 aligns across 8 bases. The CDR3 is 15 amino acids. In germline, CDR1 is MNHNS, CDR2 SASEGT. After removal of 3 bases from V and 3 bases from J, the junction contained 3 bases not matched to a gene. CDR3 sequence: CASSDGQGPNEKLFF. CDR3 nucleotides: TGTGCCAGCAGTGACGGACAGGGACCTAATGAAAAACTGTTTTTT.

The V gene is TRBV7-8, the J gene TRBJ1-2; D ambiguous. Germline assignment: CDR1 SGHVS and CDR2 FQNEAQ. CDR3 length: 14 amino acids. V was shortened by 4 bases and J by 2 bases, with 11 bases between the two germline ends. The CDR3 region has the DNA TGTGCCAGCAGCTCGTCTCCAGAGAACTATGGCTACACCTTC. Amino acid sequence: CASSSSPENYGYTF.

The chain has TRBV7-2 and TRBJ1-4; D gene unclear. Trimming left V 5 bases short and J 7 bases short, with 17 bases between. Germline V gene data show CDR1 as SGHTA and CDR2 as FQGNSA. CDR3 length: 15 residues. The CDR3 is CASSPVHQTSEKLFF. CDR3 DNA sequence: TGTGCCAGCAGCCCGGTCCATCAAACGAGTGAAAAACTGTTTTTT.

This clone appeared once. The chain combines TRBV2 with TRBJ1-2; D might be TRBD1 (6 bases). In germline, CDR1 is SNHLY, CDR2 FYNNEI. Trimming took off 7 bases at V and 1 base at J, with 16 bases between the two ends. The CDR3 length is 15 residues. CDR3 protein: CASIGHDRRNYGYTF. CDR3 bases: TGTGCCAGCATAGGCCACGACAGGCGTAACTATGGCTACACCTTC.

The rearrangement joins TRBV11-2 to TRBJ2-6; D is unresolved. Trimming shortened V by 5 bases and J by 0 bases, and 5 bases separated the two germline ends. Germline V gives CDR1 SGHAT, CDR2 FQNNGV. The CDR3 runs 14 residues. CDR3 sequence reads: CASSRTSGANVLTF. The CDR3 DNA sequence: TGTGCCAGCAGCCGAACCTCTGGGGCCAACGTCCTGACTTTC. The full variable domain, with the rest looked up from reference TRBV11-2 and TRBJ2-6, is EAGVAQSPRYKIIEKRQSVAFWCNPISGHATLYWYQQILGQGPKLLIQFQNNGVVDDSQLPKDRFSAERLKGVDSTLKIQPAKLEDSAVYLCASSRTSGANVLTFGAGSRLTVL.